Below, 20 T cell receptor beta chains from the same sample are listed, as sequenced in a study of T cells in localized non-small cell lung cancer. TCRdb keeps only in-frame clones here, not all; method: immunoSEQ multiplex PCR. The table includes 23,000 or so clones, roughly 84% detected once. The sequences come from peripheral blood, collected before any cancer treatment. These receptors all come from a male donor older than 55 with stage I squamous cell lung carcinoma.

The chain recombines TRBV4-1 with TRBJ2-7; D perhaps matches TRBD1 (6 bases). The CDR3 is 15 amino acids. V gave up 5 bases and J gave up 2 bases, with 16 bases separating them. Germline V lookup: CDR1 MGHRA, CDR2 YSYEKL. DNA for the CDR3: TGCGCCAGCAGCTTGACCCGGGACATGGCCTACGAGCAGTACTTC. Translated: CASSLTRDMAYEQYF.

This rearrangement joins TRBV4-1 to TRBJ1-1; D is undetermined. Trimming took off 1 base at V and 0 bases at J, with 3 bases between the two ends. The V gene's germline CDR1 is MGHRA and CDR2 YSYEKL. This CDR3 has 13 residues. The CDR3 DNA sequence: TGCGCCAGCAGCCAAGCGGTGAACACTGAAGCTTTCTTT. It translates to CASSQAVNTEAFF.

This rearrangement joins TRBV7-2 to TRBJ2-5, with 16 bases fitting TRBD2. This CDR3 is 17 amino acids long. Trimming took 5 bases from V and 2 from J; bases not matched to a gene: 5. Looked up from germline, CDR1 is SGHTA and CDR2 is FQGNSA. CDR3 residues: CASSPPGLAGGQETQYF. The CDR3 region has the DNA TGTGCCAGCAGCCCGCCGGGACTAGCGGGAGGGCAAGAGACCCAGTACTTC.

This clone was picked up one time. The chain joins TRBV21-1 to TRBJ1-3. TRBV21-1 is termed a pseudogene. This CDR3 has 13 residues. The CDR3 loop is CASSKYQRNTIYF. Here the CDR3 DNA reads TGTGCCAGCAGCAAGTATCAGCGAAACACCATATATTTT.

The chain carries TRBV4-1 and TRBJ2-3; 10 bases are shared with TRBD2. The germline V gene has CDR1 MGHRA and CDR2 YSYEKL. The V segment lost 4 bases and the J segment 0 bases; nucleotides outside the gene matches: 7. This CDR3 contains 17 residues. The CDR3 bases are TGCGCCAGCAGCCCCAAGACTAGCGGGTATAGCACAGATACGCAGTATTTT. Encoded protein: CASSPKTSGYSTDTQYF.

In this sample, this clone turned up once. V gene TRBV15 combines with J gene TRBJ1-2; TRBD1 agrees at 9 bases. V lost 0 bases, J lost 7 bases, and 6 bases stayed unmatched. From germline, CDR1 is LNHNV and CDR2 YYDKDF (reference sequence). This CDR3 region has 15 residues. The CDR3 sequence is CATSRDRGQGGGYTF. The CDR3 DNA follows: TGTGCCACCAGCAGAGATCGGGGACAGGGAGGTGGCTACACCTTC.

The chain has TRBV7-2 and TRBJ1-6; no definite D call. Germline V gene lookup returns CDR1 SGHTA and CDR2 FQGNSA. V was shortened by 4 bases and J by 8 bases, with 12 bases between the two germline ends. The length of the CDR3 is 14 residues. This chain's CDR3 is CASSSVPGDSPLHF. CDR3 sequence (DNA): TGTGCCAGCAGCTCGGTCCCCGGGGATTCACCCCTCCACTTT.

As concerns this clone: One end of the junction varies from germline; a read error may be responsible. This chain joins TRBV18 and TRBJ1-4; tentatively, D is TRBD1 (6 bases). CDR1 and CDR2 (germline): KGHSH, LQKENI. This CDR3 comprises 12 residues. The CDR3, as DNA: TGTGCCAGCTCACCCCCGTCAGGGGAGGTAGTTTTT. It encodes CASSPPSGEVVF.

The chain uses TRBV7-6 and TRBJ2-5; D may be TRBD2 (5 bases). V was pared by 4 bases and J by 4 bases, with 19 bases between. From germline, CDR1 is SGHVS and CDR2 FNYEAQ. The CDR3 runs 16 residues. The CDR3, as DNA: TGTGCCAGCAGCTCCACCCCGGCTGCGGCGGGAGAGACCCAGTACTTC. Translating it yields CASSSTPAAAGETQYF.

This clone was observed a handful of times. V and J are TRBV12-5 and TRBJ1-5; D ambiguous. V was clipped by 1 base and J by 5 bases, with 3 bases between them. The CDR3 runs to 12 residues. From germline, CDR1 is LGHNT and CDR2 FRNRAP. In nucleotides, the CDR3 is TGTGCTAGTGGTTTGGATGATCAGCCCCAGCATTTT. Translated, it gives CASGLDDQPQHF.

The rearrangement uses TRBV7-8 and TRBJ2-7, with D perhaps matching TRBD1 (6 bases). The CDR3 loop spans 13 amino acids. Germline V gene lookup returns CDR1 SGHVS and CDR2 FQNEAQ. V lost 1 base to trimming and J lost 6 bases, with 10 bases between them. The CDR3 is CASSLVSGAEQYF. The CDR3 DNA is TGTGCCAGCAGCTTAGTGTCAGGGGCCGAGCAGTACTTC.

This rearrangement joins TRBV6-4 to TRBJ2-1, with D uncertain. The CDR3 is 12 amino acids. Germline V gene lookup returns CDR1 MRHNA and CDR2 SNTAGT. V was trimmed by 3 bases and J by 6 bases, leaving 6 bases between them. CDR3 coding DNA: TGTGCCAGCAGTGAGCGAGGCAATGAGCAGTTCTTC. It is translated as CASSERGNEQFF.

The chain carries TRBV7-8 and TRBJ2-7; 10 bases are shared with TRBD1. The CDR3 has 16 residues. CDR1 SGHVS and CDR2 FQNEAQ come from the germline V gene. V was clipped by 5 bases and J by 1 base; unmatched bases: 8. CDR3 loop: CASSVGWGQGSYEQYF. The CDR3 DNA sequence: TGTGCCAGCAGCGTAGGGTGGGGACAGGGGTCCTACGAGCAGTACTTC.

This clone was recorded only once. The genes are TRBV19 and TRBJ1-2; D unresolved. Germline CDR1 is LNHDA and CDR2 is SQIVND (reference sequence). The CDR3 covers 16 residues. V lost 3 bases and J 4 bases, leaving 18 bases between the germline ends. CDR3 sequence: CASSISVRPDLYGYTF. The CDR3 DNA follows: TGTGCCAGTAGTATCTCCGTGAGGCCCGATCTCTATGGCTACACCTTC.

This clone has only one observation. The V call is TRBV5-6, the J call TRBJ2-5, with D maybe TRBD2 (6 bases). CDR1 SGHDT and CDR2 YYEEEE come from the germline V gene. Trimming left V 4 bases short and J 7 bases short, with 20 bases between. The CDR3 is 15 amino acids. The CDR3 protein is CASSPSGLGGGTQYF. CDR3 bases: TGTGCCAGCAGCCCGTCGGGACTTGGGGGAGGGACCCAGTACTTC. The full variable domain, its missing parts supplied by reference TRBV5-6 and TRBJ2-5, is DAGVTQSPTHLIKTRGQQVTLRCSPKSGHDTVSWYQQALGQGPQFIFQYYEEEERQRGNFPDRFSGHQFPNYSSELNVNALLLGDSALYLCASSPSGLGGGTQYFGPGTRLLVL.

This clone was recorded only once. This chain links TRBV30 with TRBJ1-1; D ambiguous. V was shortened by 4 bases and J by 12 bases, with 18 bases between the two germline ends. The germline V gene has CDR1 GTSNPN and CDR2 SVGIG (reference sequence). The CDR3 totals 12 residues. CDR3 sequence reads: CAWTGSGQSSFF. In DNA form, the CDR3 reads TGTGCCTGGACCGGAAGTGGTCAGTCATCTTTCTTT.

This clone was seen only once. The V call is TRBV30, the J call TRBJ2-3; tentatively, D is TRBD1 (6 bases). Per the germline V gene, CDR1 is GTSNPN and CDR2 is SVGIG (reference sequence). V gave up 4 bases and J gave up 6 bases, with 17 bases separating them. The CDR3 runs 14 residues. CDR3 bases: TGTGCCTGGACCTTCTTGGGGGCAGACGATACGCAGTATTTT. Amino acid sequence: CAWTFLGADDTQYF.

The V gene is TRBV6-6, the J gene TRBJ1-1; D is undetermined. V shed 11 bases and J shed 1 base, with 14 bases lying between them. Germline CDR1 and CDR2: MNHNY and SVGAGI (reference sequence). The CDR3 is 13 residues long. The CDR3 bases are TGTGCCGGTTCCACAGTTGAGAACACTGAAGCTTTCTTT. Amino acid sequence: CAGSTVENTEAFF.

The chain joins TRBV28 to TRBJ2-5; 14 bases match TRBD2. The CDR3 runs to 15 residues. The V gene's germline CDR1 is MDHEN and CDR2 SYDVKM. The ends lost 5 bases at V and 11 bases at J; junction bases unmatched: 10. The chain's CDR3 is CASSRGTSGRGEQYF. DNA for the CDR3: TGTGCCAGCAGTCGTGGGACTAGCGGGAGAGGGGAGCAGTACTTC.

The chain's CDR3 is CASSLGSSQLETQYF. The CDR3 DNA is TGTGCCAGCAGCTTGGGGTCTTCCCAGCTGGAGACCCAGTACTTC. This chain joins TRBV5-4 and TRBJ2-5; D unclear. V dropped 0 bases and J dropped 5 bases, with 14 bases sitting between them. Looked up from germline, CDR1 is SGHNT and CDR2 is YYREEE (reference sequence). The CDR3 has 15 amino acids. Supplemented by reference TRBV5-4 and TRBJ2-5, the full variable domain reads ETGVTQSPTHLIKTRGQQVTLRCSSQSGHNTVSWYQQALGQGPQFIFQYYREEENGRGNFPPRFSGLQFPNYSSELNVNALELDDSALYLCASSLGSSQLETQYFGPGTRLLVL.